This T cell receptor (beta chain) was identified in a study of response to subunit inactivated influenza vaccine. Study results and limitations: That few new T cells are recruited by each seasonal influenza vaccination was the authors' suggestion.

Germline V gives CDR1 SGHVS, CDR2 FQNEAQ. The V end lost 0 bases, the J end lost 1 base, and 7 bases lay between the germline ends. The CDR3 contains 16 residues. TCRdb itself ran the RT-PCR reads through MiXCR, one entry per CDR3 protein. This sample carries 800,000 to 1,000,000 distinct CDR3 sequences, 20% to 25% of them seen once, and the ten largest clones take 10%. In its sample, this clonotype was seen a few times. Its antigen is unknown. The sequence derives from a man aged 45-65 years who received an inactivated influenza vaccine. This specimen consisted of PBMCs from blood, obtained 5 days after vaccination. This chain uses TRBV7-8 with TRBJ2-6; D is perhaps TRBD1 or TRBD2 (5 bases each). CDR3 amino acids: CASSLAWGSGANVLTF. In nucleotides, the CDR3 is TGTGCCAGCAGCTTAGCGTGGGGGTCTGGGGCCAACGTCCTGACTTTC. The variable domain in full, with the rest retrieved from reference TRBV7-8 and TRBJ2-6, is GAGVSQSPRYKVAKRGQDVALRCDPISGHVSLFWYQQALGQGPEFLTYFQNEAQLDKSGLPSDRFFAERPEGSVSTLKIQRTQQEDSAVYLCASSLAWGSGANVLTFGAGSRLTVL.